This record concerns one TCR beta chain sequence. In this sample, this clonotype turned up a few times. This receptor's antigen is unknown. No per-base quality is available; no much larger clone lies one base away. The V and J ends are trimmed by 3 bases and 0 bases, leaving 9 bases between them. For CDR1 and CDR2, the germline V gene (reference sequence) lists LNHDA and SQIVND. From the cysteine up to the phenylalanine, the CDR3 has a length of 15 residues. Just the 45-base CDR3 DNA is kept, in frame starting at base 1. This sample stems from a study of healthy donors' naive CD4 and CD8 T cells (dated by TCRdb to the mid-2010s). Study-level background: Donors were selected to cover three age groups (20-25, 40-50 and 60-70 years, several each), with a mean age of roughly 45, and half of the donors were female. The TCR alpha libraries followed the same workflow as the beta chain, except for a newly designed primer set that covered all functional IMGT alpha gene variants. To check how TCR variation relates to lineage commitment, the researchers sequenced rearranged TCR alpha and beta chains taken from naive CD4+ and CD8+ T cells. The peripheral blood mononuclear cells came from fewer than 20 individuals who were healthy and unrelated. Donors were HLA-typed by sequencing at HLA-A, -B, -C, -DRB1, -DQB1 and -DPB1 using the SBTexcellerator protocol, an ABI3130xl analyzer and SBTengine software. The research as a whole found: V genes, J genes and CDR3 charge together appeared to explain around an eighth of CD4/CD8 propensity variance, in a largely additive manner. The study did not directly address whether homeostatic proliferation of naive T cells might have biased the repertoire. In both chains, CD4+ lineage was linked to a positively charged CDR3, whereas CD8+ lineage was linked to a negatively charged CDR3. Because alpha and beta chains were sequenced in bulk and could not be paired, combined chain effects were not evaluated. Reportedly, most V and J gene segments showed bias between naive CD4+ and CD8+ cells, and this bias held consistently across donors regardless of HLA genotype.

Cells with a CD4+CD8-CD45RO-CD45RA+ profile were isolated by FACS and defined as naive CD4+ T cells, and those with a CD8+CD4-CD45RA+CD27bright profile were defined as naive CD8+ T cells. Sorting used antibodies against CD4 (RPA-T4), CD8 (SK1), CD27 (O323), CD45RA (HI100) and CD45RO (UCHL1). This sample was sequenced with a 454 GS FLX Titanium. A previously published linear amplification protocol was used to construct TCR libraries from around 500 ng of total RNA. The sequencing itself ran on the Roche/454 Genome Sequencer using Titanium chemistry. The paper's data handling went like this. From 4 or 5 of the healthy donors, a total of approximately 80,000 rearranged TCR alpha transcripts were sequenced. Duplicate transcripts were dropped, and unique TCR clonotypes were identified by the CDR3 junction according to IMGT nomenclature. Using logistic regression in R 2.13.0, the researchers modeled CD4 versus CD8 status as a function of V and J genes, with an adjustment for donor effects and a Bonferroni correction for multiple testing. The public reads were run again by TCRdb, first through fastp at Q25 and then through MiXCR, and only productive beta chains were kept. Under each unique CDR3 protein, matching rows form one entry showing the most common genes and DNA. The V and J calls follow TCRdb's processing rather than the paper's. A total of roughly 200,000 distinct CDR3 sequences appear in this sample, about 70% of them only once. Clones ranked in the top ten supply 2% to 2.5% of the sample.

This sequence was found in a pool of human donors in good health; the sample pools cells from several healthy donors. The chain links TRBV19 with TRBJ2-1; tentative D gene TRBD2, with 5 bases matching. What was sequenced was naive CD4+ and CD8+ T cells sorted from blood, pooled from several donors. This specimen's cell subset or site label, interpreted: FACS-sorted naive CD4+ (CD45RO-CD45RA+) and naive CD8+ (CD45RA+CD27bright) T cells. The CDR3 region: CASSIPSGSYNEQFF. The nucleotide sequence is TGTGCCAGTAGTATCCCAAGCGGCTCCTACAATGAGCAGTTCTTC.